A single sample gave rise to the 26 T cell receptor beta chains below, sequenced in a study of breast tumors, draining lymph nodes, adjacent tissues. The lymph nodes were axillary draining lymph nodes from breast cancer patients. TCRdb reprocessed the multiplex PCR reads via MiXCR and lists one record per CDR3 protein. The sample lists approximately 190,000 distinct CDR3 sequences; roughly 29% were seen once. The sequencing sample was made of axillary lymph node tissue. Receptor source: a female donor with breast cancer. Some clones in this sample may be carry-over from other donors' samples.

The rearrangement uses TRBV29-1 and TRBJ2-3; 13 bases fit TRBD2. The CDR3 loop spans 15 amino acids. Per germline, CDR1 SQVTM and CDR2 ANQGSEA. Losses at the gene ends were 8 bases for V and 6 bases for J; bases not matched to a gene: 11. CDR3 amino acids: CSLARLAGGQDTQYF. DNA of the CDR3: TGCAGCTTGGCCAGACTAGCGGGGGGTCAGGATACGCAGTATTTT.

This clonotype is categorized as medium-sized (0.01 to 0.1%). The V and J genes are TRBV29-1 and TRBJ2-2; TRBD1 might be the D (6 bases). CDR1 SQVTM and CDR2 ANQGSEA come from the germline V gene. The ends were cut back, 4 bases at V and 1 base at J, with 22 bases in the middle. There are 18 residues in the CDR3. This CDR3 reads CSVVPYLTGWRNTGELFF. In nucleotides, the CDR3 is TGCAGCGTTGTTCCGTATTTAACAGGGTGGAGGAACACCGGGGAGCTGTTTTTT.

The rearrangement uses TRBV11-3 and TRBJ2-1; the match to TRBD1 covers 8 bases. Germline CDR1 and CDR2: SGHNT and YENEEA. The ends lost 2 bases at V and 7 bases at J; junction bases unmatched: 4. The CDR3 extends over 14 amino acids. CDR3 nucleotides: TGTGCCAGCAGCTTACACAGGGGGAGGAATGAGCAGTTCTTC. Translated: CASSLHRGRNEQFF.

About this clonotype: The junction and the germline gene differ at one end; a read error may be behind it. The chain joins TRBV12-3 or TRBV12-4 to TRBJ2-6; 9 bases line up with TRBD1. The CDR3 contains 14 residues. CDR3 sequence reads: CASSDGDRVRTEAF. The DNA of the CDR3 is TGTGCCAGCAGTGATGGGGACAGGGTAAGAACTGAAGCTTTC.

This clonotype was picked up many times. V and J are TRBV5-8 and TRBJ2-7; TRBD1 or TRBD2 may be the D gene (5 bases each). Germline CDR1 reads SGHTS; CDR2 reads YDEGEE. This CDR3 contains 14 residues. Between the trimmed V and J ends, which lost 3 bases and 0 bases, there was a span of 10 bases. The CDR3 sequence: CASSSGPPSYEQYF. The CDR3 coding sequence is TGTGCCAGCAGCTCGGGACCGCCCTCCTACGAGCAGTACTTC.

This clonotype was detected ten times or more. J is TRBJ2-1 and V is TRBV19; 9 bases agree with TRBD1. The V gene's germline CDR1 is LNHDA and CDR2 SQIVND (reference sequence). This CDR3 is built from 14 residues. The junction had 4 bases not matched to a gene; V was cut back by 6 bases and J by 4 bases. The CDR3 region is CASRGQGPYNEQFF. For the CDR3, the DNA is TGTGCCAGTAGGGGACAGGGCCCATACAATGAGCAGTTCTTC.

This clonotype has a count of ten or more. This rearrangement joins TRBV6-2 or TRBV6-3 to TRBJ2-7; D unresolved. Germline-derived CDR1 and CDR2 are MNHEY and SVGEGT. There are 15 residues in the CDR3. V was clipped by 1 base and J by 2 bases, with 12 bases between them. The CDR3 region is CASSYLGQSTYEQYF. DNA of the CDR3: TGTGCCAGCAGTTACTTAGGGCAGAGCACCTACGAGCAGTACTTC.

Note on this clonotype: At one end, the junction sequence differs from germline, possibly due to a read error. The rearrangement links TRBV20-1 to TRBJ1-5; TRBD1 matches 8 bases. Germline CDR1 reads DFQATT; CDR2 reads SNEGSKA (reference sequence). The CDR3 spans 15 residues. The DNA of the CDR3 is TGCAGTGCTGGGACAGGAGGGCTTAGCAACCAGCCCCAGCATTTT. Its translation is CSAGTGGLSNQPQHF.

At least ten counts were recorded for this clonotype. V and J are TRBV6-1 and TRBJ1-6; D gene ambiguous. The V end lost 6 bases, the J end lost 6 bases, and 15 bases lay between the germline ends. Germline-derived CDR1 and CDR2 are MNHNS and SASEGT. The CDR3 length is 15 residues. The CDR3 region is CASSVASWGNSPLHF. Written as DNA, the CDR3 is TGTGCCAGCAGCGTGGCCTCCTGGGGTAATTCACCCCTCCACTTT.

This clonotype appeared a few times. The chain employs TRBV18 and TRBJ1-1, with D tentatively TRBD1 (5 bases). Germline CDR1 and CDR2: KGHSH and LQKENI. The CDR3 covers 15 residues. Trimming pared 2 bases from V and 3 bases from J, leaving 13 bases between. The CDR3 DNA is TGTGCCAGCTCACCATGGCAGGGAAAGGACACTGAAGCTTTCTTT. This gives the protein CASSPWQGKDTEAFF.

This clonotype occurred many times. The chain recombines TRBV7-8 with TRBJ1-5; D is ambiguous. The CDR3 sequence is 14 residues long. Germline V lookup: CDR1 SGHVS, CDR2 FQNEAQ. V lost 5 bases to trimming and J lost 6 bases, with 14 bases between them. CDR3 sequence (DNA): TGTGCCAGCAGCCTGGTATGGTCACTTCAGCCCCAGCATTTT. This translates into CASSLVWSLQPQHF.

J is TRBJ1-5 and V is TRBV2; TRBD1 is a possible D gene (6 bases). The CDR3 is 14 amino acids. Trimming removed 5 bases at V and 6 bases at J, with 14 bases between. CDR1 and CDR2 (germline): SNHLY, FYNNEI. The DNA of the CDR3 is TGTGCCAGCAGTCGGAGGGGGGCGGGTCAGCCCCAGCATTTT. Translated: CASSRRGAGQPQHF.

The gene calls are TRBV13 and TRBJ1-1, with D tentatively TRBD1 (5 bases). The germline V gene has CDR1 PRHDT and CDR2 FYEKMQ (reference sequence). This CDR3 is built from 15 residues. Trimming shortened V by 5 bases and J by 5 bases, and 18 bases separated the two germline ends. The CDR3 DNA follows: TGTGCCAGCAGCGTTCCGCAGGGCTTTGGGACTGAAGCTTTCTTT. Its protein is CASSVPQGFGTEAFF.

The sample holds many counts of this clonotype. This chain links TRBV2 with TRBJ2-7; D gene unclear. The CDR3 has 11 residues. In germline, CDR1 is SNHLY, CDR2 FYNNEI. The V end lost 8 bases, the J end lost 1 base, and 6 bases lay between the germline ends. This chain's CDR3 is CASLDSYEQYF. CDR3 nucleotide sequence: TGTGCCAGCTTAGATTCCTACGAGCAGTACTTC.

Many counts were recorded for this clonotype. The chain employs TRBV11-3 and TRBJ2-2; TRBD1 aligns across 8 bases. The J segment lost 3 bases and the V segment lost 6 bases, leaving 6 bases of the junction unmatched. Looked up from germline, CDR1 is SGHNT and CDR2 is YENEEA. This CDR3 comprises 15 residues. The CDR3 sequence is CASSPLDRDTGELFF. For the CDR3, the DNA is TGTGCCAGCAGTCCCCTGGACAGGGACACCGGGGAGCTGTTTTTT.

This clonotype has at least ten counts. The chain uses TRBV20-1 and TRBJ1-4; 8 bases fit TRBD1. V dropped 7 bases and J dropped 6; count of bases not matched to a gene: 13. This CDR3 has 15 residues. CDR1 and CDR2 from the germline V gene are DFQATT and SNEGSKA (reference sequence). DNA for the CDR3: TGCAGTGTAGGGCAGGGGGCGACTAAGGATGAAAAACTGTTTTTT. This codes for CSVGQGATKDEKLFF.

Remarks on this clonotype: This may come from a read error, since a much larger clone is one base off. The V and J genes are TRBV4-1 and TRBJ2-7; TRBD2 matches 7 bases. The CDR3 is 16 amino acids. Germline CDR1 and CDR2: MGHRA and YSYEKL. CDR3 sequence reads: CASSQVGGTASYEQYF. The CDR3 DNA sequence: TGCGCCAGCAGTCAAGTGGGGGGGACGGCCTCCTACGAGCAGTACTTC.

This clonotype occurred many times. The chain joins TRBV11-2 to TRBJ2-1, with TRBD2 matching 12 bases. There are 15 residues in the CDR3. Looked up from germline, CDR1 is SGHAT and CDR2 is FQNNGV. V lost 3 bases, J lost 10 bases, and 7 bases stayed unmatched. The CDR3 coding sequence is TGTGCCAGCAGCTTTCTAGCGGGAGGGCCAGGGGAGCAGTTCTTC. It specifies CASSFLAGGPGEQFF. Together with reference TRBV11-2 and TRBJ2-1, the CDR3 gives the full variable domain: EAGVAQSPRYKIIEKRQSVAFWCNPISGHATLYWYQQILGQGPKLLIQFQNNGVVDDSQLPKDRFSAERLKGVDSTLKIQPAKLEDSAVYLCASSFLAGGPGEQFFGPGTRLTVL.

This clonotype turned up a few times. One base away lies a much larger clone, so this may be a sequencing read error. The chain uses TRBV5-1 and TRBJ2-7; D gene uncertain. The germline V gene encodes CDR1 SGHRS and CDR2 YFSETQ. The CDR3 length is 13 residues. The CDR3 sequence: CAKNQTATYDQYF. The CDR3 coding sequence is TGCGCCAAGAATCAGACCGCGACCTACGACCAGTACTTC.

This chain links TRBV6-2 or TRBV6-3 with TRBJ2-3; either TRBD1 or TRBD2 may fit D (6 bases each). Germline V gene data show CDR1 as MNHEY and CDR2 as SVGEGT. V was trimmed by 11 bases and J by 6 bases, leaving 15 bases between them. This CDR3 spans 12 amino acids. CDR3 nucleotides: TGTGCCGCTGGCCCGGGGGCTGATACGCAGTATTTT. Its protein is CAAGPGADTQYF.

The chain combines TRBV5-5 with TRBJ2-5; 10 nucleotides line up with TRBD1. J was trimmed by 5 bases and V by 2 bases; bases with no gene match: 6. Per the germline V gene, CDR1 is SGHKS and CDR2 is YYEKEE (reference sequence). CDR3 length equals 15 residues. For the CDR3, the DNA is TGTGCCAGCAGCTTCGGACAGGGGGGAACGGAGACCCAGTACTTC. This sequence encodes CASSFGQGGTETQYF.

Of note for this clonotype: At one end the junction does not follow the germline gene, possibly because of a read error. This sequence joins TRBV29-1 and TRBJ2-7, with a weak D call TRBD2 (5 bases). Germline CDR1 SQVTM, CDR2 ANQGSEA. CDR3 length: 12 residues. CDR3 amino acids: CSVDDGVDEQCF. The CDR3 region has the DNA TGCAGCGTTGACGACGGGGTTGACGAGCAGTGCTTC.

Regarding this clonotype: This may arise from a read error, as a much more abundant clone is one base away. The J gene is TRBJ2-5, the V gene TRBV5-1; 8 bases map to TRBD2. The germline V gene encodes CDR1 SGHRS and CDR2 YFSETQ. This CDR3 is 14 amino acids long. The CDR3 region is CAGSLSGDQETQYF. The CDR3 DNA is TGCGCCGGCAGCCTTAGCGGGGACCAAGAGACCCAGTACTTC.

This clonotype was picked up many times. The genes are TRBV6-1 and TRBJ1-5, with D uncertain. Trimming stripped 0 bases from V and 1 base from J, with 10 bases between. Germline CDR1 reads MNHNS; CDR2 reads SASEGT. The CDR3 contains 16 residues. CDR3 DNA: TGTGCCAGCAGTGAAGCGCAGCAGCTCAGCAATCAGCCCCAGCATTTT. This codes for CASSEAQQLSNQPQHF.

This clonotype occurred once. Since a much larger clone is just one base distant, this may be a read error. V is TRBV20-1 and J is TRBJ2-1, with 8 bases that match TRBD2. Germline V lookup: CDR1 DFQATT, CDR2 SNEGSKA (reference sequence). CDR3 length equals 23 residues. CDR3 nucleotides: TGCAGTGCTAGAGATCCGAGGGGACTAGTGCACAAGGGCGGGGAGTTCTCCTACAATGGGCAGTTCTTC. It specifies CSARDPRGLVHKGGEFSYNGQFF.

V gene TRBV4-2 combines with J gene TRBJ2-6; TRBD1 aligns across 9 bases. Germline V gene data show CDR1 as LGHNA and CDR2 as YNFKEQ. Trimming at V came to 1 base and at J to 2 bases, leaving 9 bases not matched to a gene. The CDR3 spans 19 residues. The CDR3 DNA sequence: TGTGCCAGCAGCCAAGGACAGGGGGACAGGGCTACTGGGGCCAACGTCCTGACTTTC. Encoded protein: CASSQGQGDRATGANVLTF.